The 26 T cell receptor beta chains given below trace back to one sample, sequenced in a study of monozygotic twins with inflammatory bowel disease. TCRdb re-analyzed the 5' RACE reads; it lists each CDR3 protein once, without DNA. This sample lists 350,000 to 400,000 distinct CDR3 sequences; its ten largest clones have 2.5% to 3%. The source material was blood. The receptors originated from a human donor with ulcerative colitis or Crohn's disease, or a healthy co-twin of an affected twin (not recorded which).

The chain carries TRBV4-1 and TRBJ2-2; TCRdb reports TRBD2, a call that lacks DNA to check it against. CDR3 size: 19 residues. Germline CDR1 reads MGHRA; CDR2 reads YSYEKL. Here the CDR3 reads CASSQGLAGGLLVTGELFF.

This sequence joins TRBV18 and TRBJ2-3; TCRdb reports TRBD1, a call that lacks DNA to check it against. The CDR3 has 16 residues. The germline CDR1 and CDR2 sequences are KGHSH and LQKENI. This CDR3 is CASSLTGTVSTDTQYF.

The chain combines TRBV5-8 with TRBJ2-5; the TCRdb D gene call, TRBD2, has no DNA to confirm it. The CDR3 sequence is 14 residues long. The germline V gene has CDR1 SGHTS and CDR2 YDEGEE. The CDR3 region is CASSLGRSVETQYF.

The chain employs TRBV11-2 and TRBJ1-1; lacking DNA, the TRBD1 call made by TCRdb goes unchecked. This CDR3 comprises 15 residues. The germline gives CDR1 SGHAT, CDR2 FQNNGV. The CDR3 reads CASSLEDRGYTEAFF.

The chain employs TRBV5-5 and TRBJ1-1. The CDR3 loop spans 16 amino acids. Germline assignment: CDR1 SGHKS and CDR2 YYEKEE (reference sequence). The CDR3 spells CASSPEAPGVGTEAFF. Full variable domain (missing parts from reference TRBV5-5 and TRBJ1-1): DAGVTQSPTHLIKTRGQQVTLRCSPISGHKSVSWYQQVLGQGPQFIFQYYEKEERGRGNFPDRFSARQFPNYSSELNVNALLLGDSALYLCASSPEAPGVGTEAFFGQGTRLTVV.

The V and J genes are TRBV27 and TRBJ1-1; TCRdb returns TRBD1, unconfirmable since there is no DNA. Germline assignment: CDR1 MNHEY and CDR2 SMNVEV (reference sequence). CDR3 length: 14 amino acids. The CDR3 sequence: CASSLQGALAEAFF.

The V and J genes are TRBV5-1 and TRBJ2-1; checking the TCRdb D call of TRBD1 is not possible without DNA. CDR1 and CDR2 (germline): SGHRS, YFSETQ. The CDR3 has 17 residues. CDR3 region: CASSPGTGLSSYNEQFF. Looking up the rest from reference TRBV5-1 and TRBJ2-1 gives the full variable domain: KAGVTQTPRYLIKTRGQQVTLSCSPISGHRSVSWYQQTPGQGLQFLFEYFSETQRNKGNFPGRFSGRQFSNSRSEMNVSTLELGDSALYLCASSPGTGLSSYNEQFFGPGTRLTVL.

The rearrangement links TRBV11-3 to TRBJ2-3; the D call of TRBD1 rests on TCRdb alone, since no DNA is present to check it. The CDR3 consists of 16 residues. Germline V CDR1 and CDR2: SGHNT, YENEEA. The CDR3 is CASSLGSGAGTDTQYF.

The gene calls are TRBV4-2 and TRBJ2-2; TCRdb picks TRBD2, but there is no DNA to check that call. Looked up from germline, CDR1 is LGHNA and CDR2 is YNFKEQ. The CDR3 contains 22 residues. CDR3 in amino acids: CASTRARGLAGALNGNTGELFF.

The CDR3 loop is CASSQEWETYEQYF. V is TRBV4-3 and J is TRBJ2-7. This CDR3 comprises 14 residues. In germline, CDR1 is LGHNA, CDR2 YSLEER.

This chain joins TRBV5-1 and TRBJ1-5; TCRdb calls TRBD1, which cannot be checked without DNA. This CDR3 is built from 16 residues. Germline loops: CDR1 SGHRS, CDR2 YFSETQ. The CDR3 reads CASSLGGRFDNQPQHF.

The chain uses TRBV7-3 and TRBJ1-1; TCRdb indicates TRBD1, and absent DNA this call remains unverified. This CDR3 has 13 residues. Per germline, CDR1 SGHTA and CDR2 FQGTGA. The CDR3: CASSLRGRTEAFF.

The chain combines TRBV19 with TRBJ2-7; TCRdb proposes TRBD2, but this gene call is untestable without DNA. The CDR3 contains 15 residues. CDR1 is LNHDA and CDR2 is SQIVND in the germline V gene (reference sequence). CDR3 in amino acids: CASSAGAGGAYEQYF.

The chain couples TRBV5-5 to TRBJ1-1; TCRdb outputs TRBD1, but without DNA this stays unchecked. The CDR3 spans 16 residues. In germline, CDR1 is SGHKS, CDR2 YYEKEE (reference sequence). The CDR3 region is CASSLGGLQGHTEAFF.

J is TRBJ2-5 and V is TRBV24-1; the TCRdb call, TRBD1, lacks DNA for checking. Germline CDR1 KGHDR, CDR2 SFDVKD. CDR3 length: 15 amino acids. This CDR3 is CATSDPVAGGKTQYF.

The chain carries TRBV7-2 and TRBJ1-4. The CDR3 spans 14 residues. The germline CDR1 and CDR2 sequences are SGHTA and FQGNSA. This CDR3 reads CASSLESVGRELFF.

This chain joins TRBV4-2 and TRBJ2-7; no DNA is available, so the TRBD1 call from TCRdb remains unchecked. In germline, CDR1 is LGHNA, CDR2 YNFKEQ. The CDR3 consists of 14 residues. CDR3 protein: CASSQPGQLNEQYF.

The chain couples TRBV6-5 to TRBJ1-1; TCRdb's assignment of TRBD1 cannot be checked, as there is no DNA. This CDR3 is built from 16 residues. Germline lookup yields CDR1 MNHEY and CDR2 SVGAGI. CDR3 sequence: CASSYSPMTGHTEAFF.

This sequence joins TRBV4-3 and TRBJ2-7; TCRdb proposes TRBD1, but this gene call is untestable without DNA. Germline V CDR1 and CDR2: LGHNA, YSLEER. This CDR3 is 15 amino acids long. The chain's CDR3 is CASSQEVAQTYEQYF.

The V and J genes are TRBV10-3 and TRBJ1-4; lacking DNA, the TRBD1 call made by TCRdb goes unchecked. This CDR3 is built from 15 residues. Germline values: CDR1 ENHRY, CDR2 SYGVKD. The CDR3 reads CAISGQGGAQEKLFF.

The chain uses TRBV4-2 and TRBJ2-1; TCRdb's D gene call, TRBD1, goes unchecked for lack of DNA. Germline assignment: CDR1 LGHNA and CDR2 YNFKEQ. The CDR3 totals 11 residues. CDR3: CASGGYNEQFF.

The chain uses TRBV27 and TRBJ1-2; TCRdb indicates TRBD1, and absent DNA this call remains unverified. Germline V CDR1 and CDR2: MNHEY, SMNVEV (reference sequence). This CDR3 region has 13 residues. The CDR3 is CASSFTPGVGYTF.

The J gene is TRBJ1-6, the V gene TRBV10-3. In germline, CDR1 is ENHRY, CDR2 SYGVKD. The CDR3 covers 15 residues. The CDR3 loop is CAIRREAEEYSPLHF.

J is TRBJ2-5 and V is TRBV28; there is no DNA to check the TCRdb D call of TRBD2. CDR1 and CDR2 from the germline V gene are MDHEN and SYDVKM. The CDR3 has 14 amino acids. CDR3 amino acids: CASSPLAEQETQYF.

The V call is TRBV7-2, the J call TRBJ2-7; TCRdb's D call of TRBD1 is untestable without DNA. CDR1 SGHTA and CDR2 FQGNSA come from the germline V gene. This CDR3 is 16 amino acids long. CDR3 region: CASSHAADSGAYEQYF.

The chain uses TRBV19 and TRBJ2-7; the TRBD2 assignment by TCRdb is unverifiable without DNA. The CDR3 totals 14 residues. Germline-derived CDR1 and CDR2 are LNHDA and SQIVND (reference sequence). CDR3 sequence reads: CASSINPGPWEQYF.